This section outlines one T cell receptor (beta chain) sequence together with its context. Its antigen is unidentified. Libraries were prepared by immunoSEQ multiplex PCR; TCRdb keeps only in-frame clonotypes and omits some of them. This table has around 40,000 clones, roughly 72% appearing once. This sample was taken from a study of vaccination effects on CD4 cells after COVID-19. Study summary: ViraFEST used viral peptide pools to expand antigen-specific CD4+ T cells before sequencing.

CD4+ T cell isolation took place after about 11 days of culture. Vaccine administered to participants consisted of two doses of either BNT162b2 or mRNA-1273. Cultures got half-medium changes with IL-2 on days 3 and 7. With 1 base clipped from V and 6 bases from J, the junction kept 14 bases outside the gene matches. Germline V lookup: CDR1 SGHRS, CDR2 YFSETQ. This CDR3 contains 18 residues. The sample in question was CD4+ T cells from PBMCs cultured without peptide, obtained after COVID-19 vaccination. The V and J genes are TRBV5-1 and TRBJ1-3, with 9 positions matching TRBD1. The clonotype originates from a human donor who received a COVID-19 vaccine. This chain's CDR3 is CASSLTGGDLPPSNTIYF. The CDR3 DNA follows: TGCGCCAGCAGCTTGACAGGGGGCGATCTCCCCCCCTCAAACACCATATATTTT.